This TCR beta chain is from a study of cytomegalovirus exposure and HLA in healthy donors. PCR was performed using 60 Vbeta and 13 Jbeta primers. Under the authors' procedure: There were around 78 million unique TCR beta chains by a later count, and around 10 million of them were shared. TCRdb's copy holds only in-frame clones and misses some; the assay was immunoSEQ multiplex PCR. V and J calls and clone size are given by that table; D and trimming were obtained from the DNA. The sample yields about 110,000 clones, 55% to 75% seen once. Notes on this clone: The antigen is not known.

Regarding the study as a whole: By a later analysis, the bulk of CMV-associated TCR beta chains appeared HLA-restricted. Over 150 TCR beta chains were listed as cytomegalovirus-associated. Prior analysis indicated that the majority of TCR beta V segments exhibited productivity approximately 87% or approximately 30% of the time.

The CDR3 runs 13 residues. CDR1 is SGHNT and CDR2 is YENEEA in the germline V gene. J was trimmed by 6 bases and V by 5 bases; bases with no gene match: 6. The chain is built from TRBV11-3 and TRBJ2-7; TRBD1 aligns across 8 bases. The origin of this receptor is a man younger than 45 in good health and CMV-seropositive. The sequenced material came from PBMCs. The DNA of the CDR3 is TGTGCCAGCAGCCGGACAGGGAGCCGCGAGCAGTACTTC. This gives the protein CASSRTGSREQYF.